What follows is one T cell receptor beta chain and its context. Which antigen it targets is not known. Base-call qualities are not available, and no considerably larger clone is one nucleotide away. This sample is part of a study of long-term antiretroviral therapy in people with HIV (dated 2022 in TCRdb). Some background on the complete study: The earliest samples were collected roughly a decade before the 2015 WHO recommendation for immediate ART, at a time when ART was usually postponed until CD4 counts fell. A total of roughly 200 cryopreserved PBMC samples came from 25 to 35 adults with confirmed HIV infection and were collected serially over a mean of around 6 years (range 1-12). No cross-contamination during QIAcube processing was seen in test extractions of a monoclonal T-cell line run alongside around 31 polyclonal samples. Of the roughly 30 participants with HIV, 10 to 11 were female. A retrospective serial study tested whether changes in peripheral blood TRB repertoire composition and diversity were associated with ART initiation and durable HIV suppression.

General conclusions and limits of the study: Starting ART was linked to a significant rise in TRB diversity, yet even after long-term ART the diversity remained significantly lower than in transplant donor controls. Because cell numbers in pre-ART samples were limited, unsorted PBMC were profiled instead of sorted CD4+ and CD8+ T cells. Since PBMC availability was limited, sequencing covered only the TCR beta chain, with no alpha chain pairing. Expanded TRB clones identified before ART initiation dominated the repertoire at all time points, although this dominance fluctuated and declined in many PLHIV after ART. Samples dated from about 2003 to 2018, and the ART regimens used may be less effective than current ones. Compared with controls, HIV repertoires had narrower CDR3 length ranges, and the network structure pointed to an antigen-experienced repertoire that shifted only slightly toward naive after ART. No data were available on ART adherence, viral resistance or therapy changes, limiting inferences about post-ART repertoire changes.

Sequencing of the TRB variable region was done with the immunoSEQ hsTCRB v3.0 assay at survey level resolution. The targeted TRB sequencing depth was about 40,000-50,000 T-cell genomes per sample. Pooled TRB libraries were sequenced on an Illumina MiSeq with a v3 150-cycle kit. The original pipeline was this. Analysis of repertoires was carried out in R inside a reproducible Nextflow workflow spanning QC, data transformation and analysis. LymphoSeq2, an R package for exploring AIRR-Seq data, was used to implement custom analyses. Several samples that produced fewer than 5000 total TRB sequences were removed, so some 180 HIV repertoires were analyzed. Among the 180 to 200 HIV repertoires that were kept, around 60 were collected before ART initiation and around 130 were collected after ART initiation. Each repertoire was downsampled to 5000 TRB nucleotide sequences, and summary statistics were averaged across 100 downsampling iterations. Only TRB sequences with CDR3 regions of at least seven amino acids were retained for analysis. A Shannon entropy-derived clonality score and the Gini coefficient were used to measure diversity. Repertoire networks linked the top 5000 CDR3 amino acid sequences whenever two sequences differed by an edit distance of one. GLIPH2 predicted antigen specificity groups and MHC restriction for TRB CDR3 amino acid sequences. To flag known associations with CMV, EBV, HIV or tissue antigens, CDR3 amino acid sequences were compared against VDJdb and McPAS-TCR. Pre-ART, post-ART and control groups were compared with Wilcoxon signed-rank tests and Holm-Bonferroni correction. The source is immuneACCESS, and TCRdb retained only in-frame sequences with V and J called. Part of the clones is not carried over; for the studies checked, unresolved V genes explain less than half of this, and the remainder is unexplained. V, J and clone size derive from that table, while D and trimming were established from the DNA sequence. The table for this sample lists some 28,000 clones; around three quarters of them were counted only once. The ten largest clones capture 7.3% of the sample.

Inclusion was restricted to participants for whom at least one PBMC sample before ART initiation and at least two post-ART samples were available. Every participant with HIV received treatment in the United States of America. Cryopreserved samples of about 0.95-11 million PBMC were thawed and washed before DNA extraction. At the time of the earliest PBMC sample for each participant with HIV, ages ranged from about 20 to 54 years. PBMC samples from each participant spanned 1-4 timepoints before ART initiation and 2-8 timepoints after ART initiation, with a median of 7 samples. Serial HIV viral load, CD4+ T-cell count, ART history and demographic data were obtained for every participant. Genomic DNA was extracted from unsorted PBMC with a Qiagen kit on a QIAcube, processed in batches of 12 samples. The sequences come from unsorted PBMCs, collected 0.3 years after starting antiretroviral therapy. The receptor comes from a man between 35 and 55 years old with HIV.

The CDR3 protein sequence reads: CASSTRQSLGEKLFF. The DNA sequence reads TGTGCCAGCAGTACTCGCCAGTCTCTAGGTGAAAAACTGTTTTTT. The V gene is TRBV28 and the J gene is TRBJ1-4, with no confidently assigned D gene. V drops 5 bases and J drops 7 bases, leaving 17 bases in between. Inclusive of the bounding cysteine and phenylalanine, the CDR3 is 15 residues long. CDR3 DNA only is kept here, 45 bases in frame from base 1. According to the germline V gene, CDR1 reads MDHEN and CDR2 reads SYDVKM.